This T cell receptor beta chain was observed in a study of blood T cell repertoires in COVID-19. Whole-study context: Sites across the United States, Italy and Spain contributed samples from acute and convalescent COVID-19. The analysed material was cDNA or gDNA that came from T cells, B-cell-depleted T cells, or PBMCs.

In the study's own analysis: From reference gene primer amplification, estimates of nucleated cell counts were derived. Only in-frame clones appear in the TCRdb table, and some are missing; sequencing was by immunoSEQ multiplex PCR. V and J calls and clone size come straight from that table; D and trimming were deduced from the DNA. This table holds 150,000 or so clones, 85% to 90% found once. Germline V gene data show CDR1 as SGDLS and CDR2 as YYNGEE. This CDR3 is built from 17 residues. V was cut by 0 bases and J by 2 bases, with 17 bases left in between. The sample was peripheral blood. The TCR sequence derives from a man of 80 years or more with acute or convalescent COVID-19. The chain uses TRBV9 and TRBJ2-5, with TRBD1 as a possible D gene (5 bases). CDR3 bases: TGTGCCAGCAGCGTAGCTACCGGATATCAGGGACAAGAGACCCAGTACTTC. It encodes CASSVATGYQGQETQYF.